A selection of T cell receptor beta chains follows, all from one sample in a study of a mutant IDH1 vaccine in newly diagnosed glioma. This table comes from immunoSEQ multiplex PCR, and its TCRdb copy is limited to in-frame clones, with some not included. Seen here are tens of thousands of clones, roughly 82% observed once, and the top ten hold approximately 3.6%. These TCRs are of unknown antigen specificity. This sample comprised PBMCs, obtained from a glioma patient whose treatment included an IDH1 peptide vaccine. These receptors originate from a man aged 40-50 years with glioma. Some clones in this sample may be carry-over from other donors' samples. CDR3s include the opening cysteine and the closing phenylalanine or tryptophan. Each record gives: J gene, D gene, clone size, V gene, CDR3 protein, CDR3 DNA. The D gene is left open where the match is weak. Only some rows state a clone size, as once, few, many or a class for expanded clones.

J: TRBJ1-2
D: -
size: -
V: TRBV19
CDR3: CASSNMGTNYGYTF
DNA: TGTGCCAGTAGTAATATGGGCACTAACTATGGCTACACCTTC

J: TRBJ1-4
D: -
size: -
V: TRBV4-3
CDR3: CASSQAPQVQRWEKLFF
DNA: TGCGCCAGCAGCCAAGCCCCCCAAGTCCAACGGTGGGAAAAACTGTTTTTT

J: TRBJ1-5
D: TRBD1
size: few
V: TRBV10-3
CDR3: CAISESVGTGNQPQHF
DNA: TGTGCCATCAGTGAGTCTGTGGGGACAGGGAATCAGCCCCAGCATTTT

J: TRBJ1-2
D: TRBD1
size: -
V: TRBV7-8
CDR3: CASSPEGQGFGYTF
DNA: TGTGCCAGCAGCCCAGAGGGACAGGGGTTTGGCTACACCTTC

J: TRBJ2-2
D: -
size: -
V: TRBV7-6
CDR3: CASSLAWRGRGTGELFF
DNA: TGTGCCAGCAGCTTAGCTTGGAGGGGGAGGGGTACCGGGGAGCTGTTTTTT

J: TRBJ1-1
D: -
size: -
V: TRBV6-1
CDR3: CASSEGAGVRNTEAFF
DNA: TGTGCCAGCAGTGAAGGGGCAGGGGTAAGGAACACTGAAGCTTTCTTT

J: TRBJ2-7
D: -
size: -
V: TRBV21-1
CDR3: CASSKSEQSSYEQYF
DNA: TGTGCCAGCAGCAAATCGGAACAGTCCTCCTACGAGCAGTACTTC

J: TRBJ2-5
D: -
size: once
V: TRBV5-6
CDR3: CASSLVTSSQETQYF
DNA: TGTGCCAGCAGCTTGGTTACGTCTAGTCAAGAGACCCAGTACTTC

J: TRBJ2-7
D: -
size: -
V: TRBV5-4
CDR3: CASSLGGYEQYF
DNA: TGTGCCAGCAGCTTGGGAGGATACGAGCAGTACTTC

J: TRBJ1-1
D: -
size: -
V: TRBV5-1
CDR3: CASSLQEADTEAFF
DNA: TGCGCCAGCAGCTTACAGGAGGCGGACACTGAAGCTTTCTTT

J: TRBJ2-5
D: -
size: -
V: TRBV19
CDR3: CASSPWQFETQYF
DNA: TGTGCCAGTAGCCCGTGGCAGTTTGAGACCCAGTACTTC

J: TRBJ1-1
D: -
size: once
V: TRBV18
CDR3: CASSPTNAWNTEAFF
DNA: TGTGCCAGCTCCCCCACAAATGCGTGGAACACTGAAGCTTTCTTT

J: TRBJ1-2
D: TRBD1
size: -
V: TRBV9
CDR3: CASSANRDRGLANYGYTF
DNA: TGTGCCAGCAGCGCTAACCGGGACAGGGGACTAGCTAACTATGGCTACACCTTC

J: TRBJ2-5
D: TRBD2
size: -
V: TRBV10-2
CDR3: CASSSTSLAGVQETQYF
DNA: TGCGCCAGCAGCTCCACCTCCCTAGCGGGGGTCCAAGAGACCCAGTACTTC

J: TRBJ2-7
D: TRBD2
size: -
V: TRBV10-3
CDR3: CAISESGGTVGYEQYF
DNA: TGTGCCATCAGTGAGTCCGGGGGGACGGTGGGCTACGAGCAGTACTTC

J: TRBJ1-6
D: -
size: -
V: TRBV29-1
CDR3: CSVARVEGSPLHF
DNA: TGCAGCGTAGCCAGGGTGGAAGGATCACCCCTCCACTTT

J: TRBJ1-1
D: -
size: once
V: TRBV11-3
CDR3: CASSPQKNTEAFF
DNA: TGTGCCAGCAGCCCACAGAAGAACACTGAAGCTTTCTTT

J: TRBJ2-7
D: TRBD2
size: -
V: TRBV6-1
CDR3: CASSGTSGGPYEQYF
DNA: TGTGCCAGCAGTGGGACTAGCGGGGGCCCCTACGAGCAGTACTTC

J: TRBJ1-4
D: -
size: -
V: TRBV2
CDR3: CASSSSGRGEKLFF
DNA: TGTGCCAGCAGTTCTTCAGGGCGCGGCGAAAAACTGTTTTTT

J: TRBJ1-2
D: -
size: few
V: TRBV2
CDR3: CASSDTPDNPNYGYTF
DNA: TGTGCCAGCAGTGATACGCCGGACAACCCTAACTATGGCTACACCTTC

J: TRBJ2-1
D: TRBD1
size: few
V: TRBV6-1
CDR3: CASSEGTGGYNEQFF
DNA: TGTGCCAGCAGTGAAGGGACAGGGGGCTACAATGAGCAGTTCTTC

J: TRBJ1-1
D: TRBD1
size: once
V: TRBV10-3
CDR3: CAISEKYYGTAQSEAFF
DNA: TGTGCCATCAGTGAGAAATATTACGGGACAGCTCAGTCCGAAGCTTTCTTT

J: TRBJ1-2
D: -
size: once
V: TRBV6-5
CDR3: CASSYGYRNYGYTF
DNA: TGTGCCAGCAGTTACGGGTATAGGAACTATGGCTACACCTTC

J: TRBJ2-1
D: TRBD2
size: -
V: TRBV27
CDR3: CASSRRAGTEQFF
DNA: TGTGCCAGCAGTCGGCGAGCGGGGACTGAGCAGTTCTTC

J: TRBJ1-5
D: -
size: few
V: TRBV7-9
CDR3: CASSLGRTADYSNQPQHF
DNA: TGTGCCAGCAGCTTAGGAAGGACAGCCGACTATAGCAATCAGCCCCAGCATTTT

J: TRBJ1-1
D: -
size: -
V: TRBV7-9
CDR3: CASSVRDTTEAFF
DNA: TGTGCCAGCAGCGTCCGGGACACCACTGAAGCTTTCTTT

J: TRBJ1-1
D: -
size: few
V: TRBV27
CDR3: CASSLSMFGSTEAFF
DNA: TGTGCCAGCAGTTTATCGATGTTCGGGAGCACTGAAGCTTTCTTT

J: TRBJ1-6
D: -
size: -
V: TRBV5-1
CDR3: CASSPGTGNSPLHF
DNA: TGCGCCAGCAGCCCCGGGACGGGTAATTCACCCCTCCACTTT

J: TRBJ1-1
D: -
size: -
V: TRBV30
CDR3: CAWSEGRQAFF
DNA: TGTGCCTGGAGTGAGGGACGGCAAGCTTTCTTT

J: TRBJ2-1
D: -
size: once
V: TRBV6-1
CDR3: CASSVGDFEQFF
DNA: TGTGCCAGCAGCGTAGGGGATTTTGAGCAGTTCTTC

J: TRBJ1-2
D: TRBD1
size: -
V: TRBV6-5
CDR3: CASNGQGAFGYTF
DNA: TGTGCCAGCAACGGACAGGGGGCTTTTGGCTACACCTTC

J: TRBJ2-5
D: TRBD2
size: -
V: TRBV19
CDR3: CASKTSGGRGETQYF
DNA: TGTGCCAGTAAAACTAGCGGGGGGCGAGGGGAGACCCAGTACTTC

J: TRBJ2-5
D: TRBD2
size: -
V: TRBV5-1
CDR3: CASSLDQGTSGGGETQYF
DNA: TGCGCCAGCAGCTTGGACCAAGGGACTAGCGGGGGTGGGGAGACCCAGTACTTC